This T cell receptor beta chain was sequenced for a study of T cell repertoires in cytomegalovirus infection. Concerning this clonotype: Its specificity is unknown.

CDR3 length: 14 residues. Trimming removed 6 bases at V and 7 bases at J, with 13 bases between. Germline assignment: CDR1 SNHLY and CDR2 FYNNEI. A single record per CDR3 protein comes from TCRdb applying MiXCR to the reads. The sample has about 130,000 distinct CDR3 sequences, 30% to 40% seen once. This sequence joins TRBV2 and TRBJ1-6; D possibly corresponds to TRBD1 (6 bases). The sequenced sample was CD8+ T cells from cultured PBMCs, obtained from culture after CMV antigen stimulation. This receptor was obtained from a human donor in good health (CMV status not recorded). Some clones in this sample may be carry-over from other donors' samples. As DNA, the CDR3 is TGTGCCAGCAGAACAGGGTATTGGAATTCACCCCTCCACTTT. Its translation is CASRTGYWNSPLHF.